The 27 T cell receptor beta chains reported below all come from one sample, sequenced in a study of cytomegalovirus exposure and HLA in healthy donors. Amplification used 60 Vbeta primers and 13 Jbeta primers. This table comes from immunoSEQ multiplex PCR, and its TCRdb copy is limited to in-frame clones, with some not included. Here the sample spans approximately 95,000 clones, 78% being singletons. What was sequenced was PBMCs. These receptors were collected from a woman in her 40s in good health and CMV-seropositive.

The genes are TRBV9 and TRBJ2-3, with no clear D. V lost 3 bases and J lost 6, with 11 bases in between. This CDR3 spans 13 amino acids. Germline lookup yields CDR1 SGDLS and CDR2 YYNGEE. In nucleotides, the CDR3 is TGTGCCAGCAGCGGATTATATGCGGATACGCAGTATTTT. The encoded protein is CASSGLYADTQYF.

The rearrangement links TRBV12-5 to TRBJ2-3; D call uncertain. The V end lost 0 bases, the J end lost 4 bases, and 17 bases lay between the germline ends. CDR1 is LGHNT, CDR2 FRNRAP, per germline. This CDR3 is 17 amino acids long. CDR3: CASGLVLDWSVPDTQYF. CDR3 nucleotide sequence: TGTGCTAGTGGTTTGGTTTTAGATTGGAGCGTCCCAGATACGCAGTATTTT. Supplemented by reference TRBV12-5 and TRBJ2-3, the full variable domain reads DARVTQTPRHKVTEMGQEVTMRCQPILGHNTVFWYRQTMMQGLELLAYFRNRAPLDDSGMPKDRFSAEMPDATLATLKIQPSEPRDSAVYFCASGLVLDWSVPDTQYFGPGTRLTVL.

This clone was found once. The chain joins TRBV5-6 to TRBJ1-6; D possibly corresponds to TRBD1 (5 bases). CDR3 length: 12 residues. Deletions cut 5 bases from V and 14 bases from J, with 14 bases between. Germline V gene lookup returns CDR1 SGHDT and CDR2 YYEEEE. CDR3 region: CASSRRGTSLHF. The CDR3 DNA follows: TGTGCCAGCAGTAGAAGGGGAACGTCCCTCCACTTT. Looking up the rest from reference TRBV5-6 and TRBJ1-6 gives the full variable domain: DAGVTQSPTHLIKTRGQQVTLRCSPKSGHDTVSWYQQALGQGPQFIFQYYEEEERQRGNFPDRFSGHQFPNYSSELNVNALLLGDSALYLCASSRRGTSLHFGNGTRLTVT.

Concerning this clone itself: The same CDR3 can be traced to other DNA sequences in this sample. The rearrangement uses TRBV27 and TRBJ1-2; 7 nucleotides agree with TRBD1. J lost 3 bases, V lost 8 bases, and 6 bases had no gene match. The germline V gene has CDR1 MNHEY and CDR2 SMNVEV (reference sequence). The CDR3 has 13 residues. CDR3 residues: CASRQQGYYGYTF. The CDR3 DNA is TGTGCCAGCCGACAACAGGGGTACTATGGCTACACCTTC.

The rearrangement joins TRBV5-5 to TRBJ2-3, with 9 positions matching TRBD2. This CDR3 has 14 amino acids. Per germline, CDR1 SGHKS and CDR2 YYEKEE (reference sequence). J gave up 5 bases and V 4 bases, and 5 bases lay outside the gene matches. The DNA of the CDR3 is TGTGCCAGCAGCCATAGCGGGGGAAAAGATACGCAGTATTTT. It is translated as CASSHSGGKDTQYF.

This clone was observed a few times. This chain uses TRBV5-1 with TRBJ1-1; 9 bases match TRBD1. Germline values: CDR1 SGHRS, CDR2 YFSETQ. The length of the CDR3 is 15 residues. The V segment lost 0 bases and the J segment 5 bases; nucleotides outside the gene matches: 5. The CDR3 bases are TGCGCCAGCAGCTTGGGCGGGACAGGGAGGACTGAAGCTTTCTTT. Translated: CASSLGGTGRTEAFF.

As to this clone: At one end, the junction sequence differs from germline, possibly due to a read error. The chain links TRBV30 to TRBJ2-3; 10 nucleotides line up with TRBD1. Germline assignment: CDR1 GTSNPN and CDR2 SVGIG (reference sequence). This CDR3 contains 12 residues. The DNA of the CDR3 is TGTGCCTGGAGTGACCGGGACAGGGGTTTGTCTTTT. This gives the protein CAWSDRDRGLSF.

V and J are TRBV4-1 and TRBJ2-1, with 10 bases aligning to TRBD1. CDR3 size: 15 residues. Trimming removed 4 bases from V and 5 bases from J; junction bases left unmatched: 5. Germline V gene sequence: CDR1 MGHRA, CDR2 YSYEKL. The CDR3 region has the DNA TGCGCCAGCAGCCGTGGACAGGGGGTCAACAATGAGCAGTTCTTC. Its protein is CASSRGQGVNNEQFF.

This chain joins TRBV5-1 and TRBJ2-2, with TRBD2 matching over 7 bases. J was trimmed by 1 base and V by 0 bases; bases with no gene match: 0. Germline V CDR1 and CDR2: SGHRS, YFSETQ. CDR3 length: 15 amino acids. CDR3 protein: CASSLASGNTGELFF. Written as DNA, the CDR3 is TGCGCCAGCAGCTTGGCTAGCGGGAACACCGGGGAGCTGTTTTTT.

The chain carries TRBV2 and TRBJ1-4; D perhaps matches TRBD1 (6 bases). Trimming left V 4 bases short and J 4 bases short, with 13 bases between. Germline CDR1 and CDR2: SNHLY and FYNNEI. This CDR3 has 15 residues. The CDR3 here is CASSVRQAHNEKLFF. The CDR3 DNA is TGTGCCAGCAGTGTTCGACAGGCCCATAATGAAAAACTGTTTTTT.

This clone was recorded a few times. The rearrangement uses TRBV7-9 and TRBJ2-2; TRBD2 might be the D (6 bases). The CDR3 covers 19 residues. The germline CDR1 and CDR2 sequences are SEHNR and FQNEAQ (reference sequence). V was pared by 5 bases and J by 1 base, with 23 bases between. In DNA form, the CDR3 reads TGTGCCAGCAGCCACAGTGAGGGCTGGCGCGGGATGAACACCGGGGAGCTGTTTTTT. It specifies CASSHSEGWRGMNTGELFF.

The rearrangement uses TRBV2 and TRBJ1-2, with 9 nucleotides matching TRBD1. The CDR3 sequence is 12 residues long. Trimming cost V 6 bases and J 8 bases; bases outside gene matches: 4. CDR1 and CDR2 from the germline V gene are SNHLY and FYNNEI. The CDR3 coding sequence is TGTGCCAGCAGGGCTACAGGGGGCGGCTACACCTTC. This gives the protein CASRATGGGYTF.

The V gene is TRBV29-1, the J gene TRBJ1-1; D is ambiguous. V was pared by 5 bases and J by 1 base, with 5 bases between. From germline, CDR1 is SQVTM and CDR2 ANQGSEA. The CDR3 runs to 11 residues. The CDR3 region is CSVPWNTEAFF. CDR3 DNA sequence: TGCAGCGTTCCTTGGAACACTGAAGCTTTCTTT.

This clone was recorded once. The chain recombines TRBV14 with TRBJ2-2; 9 nucleotides match TRBD2. CDR1 is SGHDN, CDR2 FVKESK, per germline. The CDR3 is 16 residues long. The V and J ends lost 5 bases and 4 bases, in that order; junction bases with no gene match: 8. Here the CDR3 DNA reads TGTGCCAGCAGCGTGGGGCTAGCGGGAATCACCGGGGAGCTGTTTTTT. Protein product: CASSVGLAGITGELFF.

The chain combines TRBV27 with TRBJ2-1; TRBD1 agrees at 9 bases. Germline V gives CDR1 MNHEY, CDR2 SMNVEV (reference sequence). The CDR3 covers 14 residues. V was clipped by 5 bases and J by 15 bases; unmatched bases: 14. The CDR3 here is CASSPSRDRDYRFF. The CDR3 bases are TGTGCCAGCAGTCCGTCCCGGGACAGGGATTATCGGTTCTTC.

This sequence joins TRBV28 and TRBJ1-1; TRBD1 might be the D (6 bases). The length of the CDR3 is 11 residues. V lost 8 bases, J lost 4 bases, and 8 bases lay in between. The germline CDR1 and CDR2 sequences are MDHEN and SYDVKM. CDR3 loop: CASLGATEAFF. The DNA of the CDR3 is TGTGCCAGCCTGGGGGCCACTGAAGCTTTCTTT.

There are a few counts of this clone. J is TRBJ2-3 and V is TRBV6-1; D ambiguous. V gave up 1 base and J gave up 0 bases, with 5 bases separating them. The germline gives CDR1 MNHNS, CDR2 SASEGT. The CDR3 is made up of 14 amino acids. The CDR3 loop is CASSEGGSTDTQYF. DNA for the CDR3: TGTGCCAGCAGTGAAGGAGGTAGCACAGATACGCAGTATTTT.

V usage is TRBV6-5 and J usage is TRBJ2-5; D remains ambiguous. TRBJ2-7 matches the DNA end more closely, so the J call is doubtful. The CDR3 is 13 residues long. The V gene's germline CDR1 is MNHEY and CDR2 SVGAGI. Here the CDR3 DNA reads TGTGCCGGTTGCGACCTTAGCTCCTACGAGCAGTACTTC. It is translated as CAGCDLSSYEQYF.

The rearrangement links TRBV2 to TRBJ2-7, with TRBD2 identical over 10 bases. The CDR3 covers 17 residues. The V gene's germline CDR1 is SNHLY and CDR2 FYNNEI. The V and J ends lost 4 bases and 0 bases, in that order; junction bases with no gene match: 9. In nucleotides, the CDR3 is TGTGCCAGCAGTGGAGCGGGGGGGCGGGAGTCCTCCTACGAGCAGTACTTC. It yields the protein CASSGAGGRESSYEQYF.

The chain links TRBV7-9 to TRBJ2-7; 9 nucleotides agree with TRBD2. The CDR3 is 15 residues long. The V gene end was trimmed by 5 bases and the J gene end by 5 bases; junction bases not matched to a gene: 10. In germline, CDR1 is SEHNR, CDR2 FQNEAQ (reference sequence). The chain's CDR3 is CASSAWGLAGNEQYF. CDR3 sequence (DNA): TGTGCCAGCAGCGCCTGGGGTCTAGCGGGAAACGAGCAGTACTTC.

This clone appeared a few times. The chain recombines TRBV28 with TRBJ2-1; the match to TRBD1 covers 8 bases. Germline V gene data show CDR1 as MDHEN and CDR2 as SYDVKM. The CDR3 consists of 15 residues. Unmatched junction bases numbered 12, after V lost 7 bases and J lost 7 bases. CDR3 residues: CASTLPGGGTNEQFF. CDR3 DNA: TGTGCCAGCACCCTACCAGGGGGCGGGACGAATGAGCAGTTCTTC.

The chain employs TRBV14 and TRBJ1-6; 9 bases are shared with TRBD1. The CDR3 contains 15 residues. The V gene's germline CDR1 is SGHDN and CDR2 FVKESK. With 4 bases clipped from V and 9 bases from J, the junction kept 7 bases outside the gene matches. The CDR3 DNA is TGTGCCAGCAGCCCCCGGACAGGGGCAGGTTCACCCCTCCACTTT. Residues: CASSPRTGAGSPLHF.

In this sample, this clone turned up once. V usage is TRBV5-4 and J usage is TRBJ1-2; a weak D match, TRBD1 (5 bases). Trimming cost V 0 bases and J 4 bases, with 10 bases left between them. The CDR3 totals 14 residues. CDR1 and CDR2 (germline): SGHNT, YYREEE (reference sequence). CDR3 in DNA: TGTGCCAGCAGCTTGGGCAGGGATCCCTATGGCTACACCTTC. The encoded protein is CASSLGRDPYGYTF.

CDR3 sequence: CASSLWGGRHTGELFF. CDR3 DNA: TGTGCCAGCAGTTTATGGGGCGGACGGCACACCGGGGAGCTGTTTTTT. The rearrangement joins TRBV27 to TRBJ2-2; D is perhaps TRBD1 (5 bases). Per germline, CDR1 MNHEY and CDR2 SMNVEV (reference sequence). This CDR3 has 16 residues. Trimming shortened V by 1 base and J by 3 bases, and 12 bases separated the two germline ends.

The gene calls are TRBV7-2 and TRBJ2-5, with D uncertain. CDR3 length: 13 amino acids. V lost 5 bases, J lost 5 bases, and 12 bases lay in between. The V gene's germline CDR1 is SGHTA and CDR2 FQGNSA. The CDR3 DNA reads TGTGCCAGCAGCGCGAGGCGGCGGGAGACCCAGTACTTC. Residues: CASSARRRETQYF.

J is TRBJ1-1 and V is TRBV2; TRBD1 is a possible D gene (5 bases). V lost 7 bases and J lost 1, with 10 bases in between. The CDR3 extends over 13 amino acids. Germline V gene data show CDR1 as SNHLY and CDR2 as FYNNEI. The CDR3 bases are TGTGCCAGCATATGGAGGGGGAACACTGAAGCTTTCTTT. Residues: CASIWRGNTEAFF.

The rearrangement links TRBV5-1 to TRBJ2-5, with 13 bases identical to TRBD2. Germline trimming cut 4 bases from V and 7 bases from J; bases unmatched to any gene: 10. Germline lookup yields CDR1 SGHRS and CDR2 YFSETQ. This CDR3 contains 16 residues. The CDR3 DNA reads as TGCGCCAGCAGCCCGACGGGACTAGCGGGGCTAGGGACCCAGTACTTC. Translated: CASSPTGLAGLGTQYF.